The source of this T cell receptor beta chain is a study of T cell responses to AZD1222 COVID-19 vaccine. The overall study: Pooled in the analysis were second doses at about 4 or about 12 weeks.

Libraries were prepared by immunoSEQ multiplex PCR; TCRdb keeps only in-frame clonotypes and omits some of them. Found here are about 130,000 clones, about 88% of them singletons; the top ten hold about 7.9%. Study-wide points: At 160-218 and 743-854, vaccine-associated CD4 TCRs were dominant, and they spanned spike.

With regard to this clone: Antigen unknown.

With V trimmed by 3 bases and J by 5 bases, 7 bases remained unmatched. Germline loops: CDR1 SGHRS, CDR2 YFSETQ. The CDR3 totals 15 residues. The specimen comprised peripheral blood, sampled on day 0 of AZD1222 vaccination. This receptor was identified in an adult in good health. The chain uses TRBV5-1 and TRBJ1-4; 7 nucleotides match TRBD1. The CDR3 here is CASSWGRGQNEKLFF. The CDR3 DNA reads TGCGCCAGCAGCTGGGGAAGGGGGCAAAATGAAAAACTGTTTTTT.